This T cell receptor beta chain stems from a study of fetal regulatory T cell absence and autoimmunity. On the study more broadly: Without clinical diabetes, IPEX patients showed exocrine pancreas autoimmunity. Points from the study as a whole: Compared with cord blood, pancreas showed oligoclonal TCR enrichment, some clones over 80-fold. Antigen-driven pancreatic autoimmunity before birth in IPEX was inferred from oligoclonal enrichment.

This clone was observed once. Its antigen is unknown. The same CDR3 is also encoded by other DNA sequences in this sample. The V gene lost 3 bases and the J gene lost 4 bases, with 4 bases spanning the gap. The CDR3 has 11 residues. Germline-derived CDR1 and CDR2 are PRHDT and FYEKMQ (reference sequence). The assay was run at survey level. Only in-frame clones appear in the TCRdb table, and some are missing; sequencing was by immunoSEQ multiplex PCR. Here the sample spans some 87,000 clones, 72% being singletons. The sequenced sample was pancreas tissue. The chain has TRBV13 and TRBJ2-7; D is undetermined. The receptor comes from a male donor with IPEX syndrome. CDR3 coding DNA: TGTGCCAGCAGCTTGGGTTACGAGCAGTACTTC. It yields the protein CASSLGYEQYF.